The rows below give T cell receptor beta chains drawn from one sample of a study of blood T cells in healthy people across ages. Via MiXCR, TCRdb re-called the 5' RACE reads, giving one row per CDR3 protein. In the table there are about 1.8 million distinct CDR3 sequences, around half of which are singletons. Sequencing input: blood. These receptors came from a woman in her thirties or forties in good health. Both conserved end residues are part of each CDR3.

V gene: TRBV27
J gene: TRBJ2-5
CDR3 protein: CASSPPPGSQKETQYF

V gene: TRBV10-3
J gene: TRBJ2-5
CDR3 protein: CAISGTGFQETQYF

V gene: TRBV7-2
J gene: TRBJ2-7
CDR3 protein: CASRRVGGYEQYF

V gene: TRBV7-2
J gene: TRBJ2-3
CDR3 protein: CASNPLRVDTQYF

V gene: TRBV15
J gene: TRBJ2-3
CDR3 protein: CATNTGQGSTDTQYF

V gene: TRBV10-3
J gene: TRBJ2-5
CDR3 protein: CAISDSLRGRGQGETQYF

V gene: TRBV13
J gene: TRBJ2-1
CDR3 protein: CASSWGGRREQFF

V gene: TRBV20-1
J gene: TRBJ2-1
CDR3 protein: CSARLGVEQFF

V gene: TRBV29-1
J gene: TRBJ2-4
CDR3 protein: CSVDYPGAKNIQYF

V gene: TRBV20-1
J gene: TRBJ1-2
CDR3 protein: CSARDFGTAIYGYTF

V gene: TRBV20-1
J gene: TRBJ2-5
CDR3 protein: CSAGQGAVTQYF

V gene: TRBV28
J gene: TRBJ2-2
CDR3 protein: CASREQTAQGELFF

V gene: TRBV20-1
J gene: TRBJ2-3
CDR3 protein: CSARLAGQEDTQYF

V gene: TRBV6-2/TRBV6-3
J gene: TRBJ2-5
CDR3 protein: CASSYSTGAAGGSQYF

V gene: TRBV25-1
J gene: TRBJ1-2
CDR3 protein: CASSVGFLGGYTF

V gene: TRBV4-2
J gene: TRBJ2-3
CDR3 protein: CASSRLEGDTQYF

V gene: TRBV10-3
J gene: TRBJ1-1
CDR3 protein: CAISENDGTEAFF

V gene: TRBV27
J gene: TRBJ1-2
CDR3 protein: CASSEGAWNYGYTF

V gene: TRBV12-3/TRBV12-4
J gene: TRBJ1-5
CDR3 protein: CASSFGGYNQPQHF

V gene: TRBV7-2
J gene: TRBJ2-3
CDR3 protein: CASRQEGGGDTQYF

V gene: TRBV3-1
J gene: TRBJ2-7
CDR3 protein: CASSQEMGAREQYF

V gene: TRBV6-1
J gene: TRBJ2-7
CDR3 protein: CASDRDRGDEQYF

V gene: TRBV7-2
J gene: TRBJ1-6
CDR3 protein: CASSAVENSPLHF

V gene: TRBV9
J gene: TRBJ1-3
CDR3 protein: CASSTRDRPSTIYF

V gene: TRBV6-5
J gene: TRBJ2-6
CDR3 protein: CASRPQGTGANVLTF

V gene: TRBV5-1
J gene: TRBJ1-4
CDR3 protein: CASSSGDARNEKLFF

V gene: TRBV24-1
J gene: TRBJ1-2
CDR3 protein: CATSDSGQGPSYGYTF

V gene: TRBV7-9
J gene: -
CDR3 protein: CASSSTVAGAQNIQYF

V gene: TRBV29-1
J gene: TRBJ1-2
CDR3 protein: CSAGTGLFYGYTF

V gene: TRBV29-1
J gene: TRBJ2-3
CDR3 protein: CSSGGSTDTQYF

V gene: TRBV27
J gene: TRBJ2-3
CDR3 protein: CASSRRLAGGQDTQYF

V gene: TRBV18
J gene: TRBJ1-6
CDR3 protein: CASSPLGTDNSPLHF

V gene: TRBV6-5
J gene: TRBJ1-2
CDR3 protein: CASSYIPEIGYGYTF

V gene: TRBV7-3
J gene: TRBJ2-1
CDR3 protein: CASSPAANSNEQFF